This T cell receptor beta chain stems from a study of blood T cell repertoires in COVID-19. As for the study in general: Some COVID-19 samples were acute and others convalescent; all came from the United States, Italy and Spain. The analysed material was cDNA or gDNA that came from T cells, B-cell-depleted T cells, or PBMCs.

This CDR3 is 13 amino acids long. Germline lookup yields CDR1 SGHAT and CDR2 FQDESV (reference sequence). With 1 base removed from V and 12 bases from J, the gap between germline ends came to 14 bases. In the source study's methods: By means of reference gene primer amplification, nucleated cell counts were estimated. Using immunoSEQ multiplex PCR, the repertoire was profiled, and TCRdb retains in-frame clones only, with some absent. V, J and clone size are taken as reported in that table, and D and trimming were inferred from the DNA itself. Among 150,000 to 200,000 clones listed, approximately 86% were seen once.

Sequenced: peripheral blood. The chain uses TRBV11-1 and TRBJ2-3; possibly TRBD1 for D (5 bases). This sequence originates from a man between 60 and 70 years old with acute or convalescent COVID-19. CDR3: CASSLEGPPNQYF. For the CDR3, the DNA is TGTGCCAGCAGCTTAGAGGGGCCACCGAACCAGTATTTT.